This passage covers 10 T cell receptor beta chains from one sample sequenced in a study of somatic mutations in cytotoxic T cells in rheumatoid arthritis (dated by TCRdb to 2017 to 2019). Library method: the immunoSEQ multiplex PCR assay. TCRdb provides this immuneACCESS table in a form limited to in-frame rearrangements. Some clones are lacking; in checked studies, under half of them reflect an unresolved V gene, and why the rest are absent is not known. The sample table shows 15,000 or so clones, and 74% are seen once. 25% to 30% of the sample comes from the top ten. Sequencing input: CD8+ T cells sorted from blood. The receptor source for this set is an adult with rheumatoid arthritis.

CDR3 sequence (DNA): TGTGCCAGCAGCAATTTCGGGGGGACAGCGACGAAGAACTATGGCTACACCTTC. It yields the protein CASSNFGGTATKNYGYTF. The gene calls are TRBV28 and TRBJ1-2; 7 nucleotides agree with TRBD1. The V segment lost 6 bases and the J segment 2 bases; nucleotides outside the gene matches: 18. The CDR3 is 18 residues long. The germline V gene has CDR1 MDHEN and CDR2 SYDVKM.

This clone was seen a single time. The rearrangement joins TRBV9 to TRBJ1-2; D perhaps matches TRBD1 (5 bases). Germline-derived CDR1 and CDR2 are SGDLS and YYNGEE. V gave up 3 bases and J gave up 3 bases, with 12 bases separating them. The CDR3 runs 14 residues. The CDR3 here is CASSGPGGYYGYTF. In nucleotides, the CDR3 is TGTGCCAGCAGCGGCCCCGGGGGGTACTATGGCTACACCTTC.

The rearrangement uses TRBV30 and TRBJ1-3; D is unclear. CDR3 size: 14 residues. Germline CDR1 GTSNPN, CDR2 SVGIG (reference sequence). Trimming removed 4 bases from V and 1 base from J, with 11 bases in between. This chain's CDR3 is CAWIPWISGNTIYF. CDR3 DNA sequence: TGTGCCTGGATCCCTTGGATTTCTGGAAACACCATATATTTT.

The chain joins TRBV19 to TRBJ1-5; D call uncertain. V was cut by 8 bases and J by 3 bases, with 11 bases left in between. The CDR3 loop spans 13 amino acids. Germline values: CDR1 LNHDA, CDR2 SQIVND (reference sequence). The CDR3 loop reads CASGQDYNQPQHF. CDR3 nucleotides: TGTGCCAGTGGTCAGGACTACAATCAGCCCCAGCATTTT.

This clone was seen more than once but under ten times. The same CDR3 arises from other DNA sequences in this sample as well. This chain joins TRBV5-4 and TRBJ2-7, with D possibly TRBD2 on 5 matching bases. The CDR3 loop spans 12 amino acids. Germline V gene lookup returns CDR1 SGHNT and CDR2 YYREEE (reference sequence). V was cut by 0 bases and J by 6 bases, with 7 bases left in between. CDR3 sequence (DNA): TGTGCCAGCAGCTTGGGTGCGGGCGAGCAGTACTTC. This sequence encodes CASSLGAGEQYF.

The V and J genes are TRBV9 and TRBJ2-2, with D unclear. The CDR3 sequence is 13 residues long. Germline values: CDR1 SGDLS, CDR2 YYNGEE. V lost 4 bases and J lost 3, with 7 bases in between. CDR3 amino acids: CASSPTDTGELFF. In nucleotides, the CDR3 is TGTGCCAGCAGCCCCACAGACACCGGGGAGCTGTTTTTT.

The rearrangement uses TRBV19 and TRBJ1-2; D not certain. With 5 bases removed from V and 7 bases from J, the gap between germline ends came to 11 bases. CDR1 is LNHDA and CDR2 is SQIVND in the germline V gene (reference sequence). The CDR3 loop spans 12 amino acids. The CDR3 sequence is CASSGRSAGYTF. The CDR3 nucleotides are TGTGCCAGTAGTGGACGGTCGGCTGGCTACACCTTC.

The chain links TRBV28 to TRBJ1-1, with a possible D match to TRBD1 (5 bases). V was cut by 3 bases and J by 2 bases, with 19 bases left in between. The germline V gene encodes CDR1 MDHEN and CDR2 SYDVKM. This CDR3 contains 17 residues. DNA for the CDR3: TGTGCCAGCAGTTTTGACCTTTCGTCAGGGACCAACACTGAAGCTTTCTTT. Residues: CASSFDLSSGTNTEAFF.

CDR3 DNA: TGTGCCAGCAGTTTGGGAGGCAGGGATTATTATCAGCCCCAGCATTTT. This codes for CASSLGGRDYYQPQHF. The V gene is TRBV28, the J gene TRBJ1-5; perhaps TRBD1 as D (5 bases). V lost 3 bases and J 5 bases, leaving 17 bases between the germline ends. Germline lookup yields CDR1 MDHEN and CDR2 SYDVKM. The CDR3 has 16 amino acids.

This clone came up a few times. The rearrangement joins TRBV9 to TRBJ1-2; D unresolved. CDR1 and CDR2 from the germline V gene are SGDLS and YYNGEE. The CDR3 is made up of 12 amino acids. V was clipped by 4 bases and J by 3 bases, with 7 bases between them. DNA for the CDR3: TGTGCCAGCAGCCCTCAAGACTATGGCTACACCTTC. Protein sequence: CASSPQDYGYTF. The entire variable domain, with the rest obtained from reference TRBV9 and TRBJ1-2, is as follows: DSGVTQTPKHLITATGQRVTLRCSPRSGDLSVYWYQQSLDQGLQFLIQYYNGEERAKGNILERFSAQQFPDLHSELNLSSLELGDSALYFCASSPQDYGYTFGSGTRLTVV.